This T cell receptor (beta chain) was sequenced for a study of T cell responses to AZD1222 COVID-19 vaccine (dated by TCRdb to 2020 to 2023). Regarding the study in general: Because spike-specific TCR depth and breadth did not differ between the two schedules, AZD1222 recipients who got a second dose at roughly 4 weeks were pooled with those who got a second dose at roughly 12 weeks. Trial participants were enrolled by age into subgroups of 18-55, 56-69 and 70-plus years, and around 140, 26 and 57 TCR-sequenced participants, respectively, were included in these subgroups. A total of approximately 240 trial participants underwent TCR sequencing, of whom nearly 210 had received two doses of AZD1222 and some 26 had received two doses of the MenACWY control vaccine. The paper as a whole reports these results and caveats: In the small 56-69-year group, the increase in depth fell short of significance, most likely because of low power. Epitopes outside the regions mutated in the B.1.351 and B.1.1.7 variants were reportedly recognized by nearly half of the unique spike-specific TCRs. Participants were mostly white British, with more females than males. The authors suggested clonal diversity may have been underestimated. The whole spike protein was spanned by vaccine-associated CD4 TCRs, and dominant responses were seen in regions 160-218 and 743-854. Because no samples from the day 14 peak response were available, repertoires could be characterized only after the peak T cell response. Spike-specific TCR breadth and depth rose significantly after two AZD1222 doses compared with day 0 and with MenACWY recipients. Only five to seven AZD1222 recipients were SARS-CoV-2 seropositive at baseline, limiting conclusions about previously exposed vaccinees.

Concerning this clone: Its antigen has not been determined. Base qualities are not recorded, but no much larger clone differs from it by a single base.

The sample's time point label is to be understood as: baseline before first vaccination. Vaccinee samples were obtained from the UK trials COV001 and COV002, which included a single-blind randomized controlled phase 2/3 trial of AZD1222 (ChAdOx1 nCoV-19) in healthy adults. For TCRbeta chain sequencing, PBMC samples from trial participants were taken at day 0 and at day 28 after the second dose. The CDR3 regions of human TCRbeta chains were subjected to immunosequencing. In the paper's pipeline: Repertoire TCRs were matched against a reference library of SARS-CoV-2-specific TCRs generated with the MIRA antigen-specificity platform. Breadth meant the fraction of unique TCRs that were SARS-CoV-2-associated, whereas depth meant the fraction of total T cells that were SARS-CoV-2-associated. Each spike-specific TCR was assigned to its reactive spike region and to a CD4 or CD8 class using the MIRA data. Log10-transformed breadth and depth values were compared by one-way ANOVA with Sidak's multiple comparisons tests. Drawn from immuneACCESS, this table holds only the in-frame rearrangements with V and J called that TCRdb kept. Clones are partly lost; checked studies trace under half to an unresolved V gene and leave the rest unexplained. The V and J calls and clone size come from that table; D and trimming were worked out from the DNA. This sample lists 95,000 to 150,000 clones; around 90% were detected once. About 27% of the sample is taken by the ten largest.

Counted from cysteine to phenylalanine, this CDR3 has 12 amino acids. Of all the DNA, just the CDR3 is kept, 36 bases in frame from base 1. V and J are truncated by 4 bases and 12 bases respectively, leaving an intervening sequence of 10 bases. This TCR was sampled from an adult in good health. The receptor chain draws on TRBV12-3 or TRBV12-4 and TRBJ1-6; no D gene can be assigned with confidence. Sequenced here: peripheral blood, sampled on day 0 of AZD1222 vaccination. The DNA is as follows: TGTGCCAGCAGTTCCTCGGGAGTACCCCTCCACTTT. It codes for CASSSSGVPLHF.